These 32 T cell receptor beta chains were sequenced from one sample in a study of blood T cells in healthy people across ages. Primers used in a second PCR of roughly 6 to 11 cycles were a sample-barcoded 5' primer and a J-beta primer mix. TCRdb reanalysed the 5' RACE reads using MiXCR and keeps one entry per CDR3 protein. The table lists about 640,000 distinct CDR3 sequences, approximately 30% of them singletons. The sample taken for sequencing was blood. These receptors all come from an elderly woman in good health.

This clonotype was recorded many times. This chain joins TRBV6-6 and TRBJ1-4, with D hard to call. Germline assignment: CDR1 MNHNY and CDR2 SVGAGI (reference sequence). CDR3 length: 12 residues. The V end was cut by 2 bases, the J end by 5 bases, with 3 bases between. This chain's CDR3 is CASSYSNEKLFF. DNA for the CDR3: TGTGCCAGCAGTTACAGCAATGAAAAACTGTTTTTT.

This clonotype was seen ten or more times. The V and J genes are TRBV6-2 or TRBV6-3 and TRBJ2-3, with D tentatively TRBD2 (6 bases). Germline V gene data show CDR1 as MNHEY and CDR2 as SVGEGT. The CDR3 has 16 amino acids. V was trimmed by 0 bases and J by 4 bases, leaving 14 bases between them. The CDR3 spells CASSYSAGPPPDTQYF. The CDR3 nucleotides are TGTGCCAGCAGTTACTCGGCGGGGCCCCCTCCAGATACGCAGTATTTT.

Turning to this clonotype: A read error may be the cause here, since a much bigger clone is one base away. This chain joins TRBV7-9 and TRBJ2-4, with TRBD1 matching 8 bases. Trimming removed 5 bases from V and 13 bases from J; junction bases left unmatched: 10. The CDR3 spans 13 residues. Germline V gene sequence: CDR1 SEHNR, CDR2 FQNEAQ (reference sequence). The CDR3 sequence: CASSQQGGNEQYF. The CDR3 DNA sequence: TGTGCCAGCAGCCAACAGGGGGGCAATGAGCAGTACTTC.

This clonotype occurred a few times. The chain joins TRBV6-2 or TRBV6-3 to TRBJ1-2, with D unresolved. CDR3 size: 11 residues. CDR1 is MNHEY, CDR2 SVGEGT, per germline. Trimming left V 6 bases short and J 1 base short, with 3 bases between. The CDR3 sequence: CASRINYGYTF. The DNA for the CDR3 is TGTGCCAGCAGGATTAACTATGGCTACACCTTC.

With respect to this clonotype: A clone one base away is much larger, so this may be a read error. V usage is TRBV6-2 or TRBV6-3 and J usage is TRBJ2-5; no clear D gene. From germline, CDR1 is MNHEY and CDR2 SVGEGT. There are 12 residues in the CDR3. Trimming left V 3 bases short and J 11 bases short, with 13 bases between. The CDR3 DNA reads TGTGCCAGCAGTTATTCCCACAATGAGCAGTACTTC. The encoded protein is CASSYSHNEQYF.

About this clonotype: This may arise from a read error, as a much more abundant clone is one base away. The chain carries TRBV3-1 and TRBJ1-5; D gene unclear. The CDR3 has 13 residues. Germline V gene lookup returns CDR1 LGHDT and CDR2 YNNKEL (reference sequence). V was shortened by 8 bases and J by 7 bases, with 15 bases between the two germline ends. CDR3 bases: TGTGCCAGCTGCCTCCAGTCTGTCCAGCCCCAGCATTTT. Translation: CASCLQSVQPQHF.

This clonotype was seen a few times. A much larger clone lies a single base off, so this may be a read error. The genes are TRBV6-5 and TRBJ2-3; D is unresolved. Germline-derived CDR1 and CDR2 are MNHEY and SVGAGI. The CDR3 length is 14 residues. V dropped 2 bases and J dropped 4 bases, with 10 bases sitting between them. CDR3 sequence reads: CASSYTRFADTQYF. CDR3 sequence (DNA): TGTGCCAGCAGTTACACTCGGTTCGCAGATACGCAGTATTTT.

As for this clonotype: This may be a read error: a much more frequent sequence differs by one nucleotide. The rearrangement joins TRBV5-6 to TRBJ2-5; no firm D call. CDR3 length equals 15 residues. From germline, CDR1 is SGHDT and CDR2 YYEEEE. Trimming removed 3 bases at V and 7 bases at J, with 19 bases between. The CDR3 here is CASSSPVLTEGTQYF. DNA for the CDR3: TGTGCCAGCAGCTCCCCGGTTCTCACAGAAGGGACCCAGTACTTC.

This clonotype was picked up a small number of times. A much larger clone is a single base away; this may be a read error. This chain connects TRBV13 to TRBJ2-7; D ambiguous. This CDR3 region has 12 residues. Trimming stripped 8 bases from V and 5 bases from J, with 13 bases between. The germline CDR1 and CDR2 sequences are PRHDT and FYEKMQ (reference sequence). The CDR3 reads CASGPTHHEQYF. The CDR3 DNA reads as TGTGCCAGCGGCCCTACACACCACGAGCAGTACTTC.

In this sample, this clonotype turned up many times. The rearrangement links TRBV4-3 to TRBJ1-2; possible D gene TRBD1, 5 bases. The ends were cut back, 0 bases at V and 5 bases at J, with 16 bases in the middle. The CDR3 is made up of 16 amino acids. Germline CDR1 and CDR2: LGHNA and YSLEER. CDR3 loop: CASSQDAMGDPYGYTF. The CDR3 region has the DNA TGCGCCAGCAGCCAAGATGCGATGGGGGATCCTTATGGCTACACCTTC.

The CDR3 spells CASRMASTYGYTF. In DNA form, the CDR3 reads TGCGCCAGCAGGATGGCAAGTACCTATGGCTACACCTTC. This chain connects TRBV5-1 to TRBJ1-2; D gene unclear. There are 13 residues in the CDR3. From germline, CDR1 is SGHRS and CDR2 YFSETQ. Trimming removed 5 bases at V and 4 bases at J, with 12 bases between.

The chain recombines TRBV3-1 with TRBJ2-1; TRBD2 aligns across 8 bases. This CDR3 region has 14 residues. Germline V gene data show CDR1 as LGHDT and CDR2 as YNNKEL (reference sequence). V lost 1 base and J lost 10; bases outside the gene matches: 6. CDR3 DNA sequence: TGTGCCAGCAGCCAAGCCGCGGGGGGCAACGAGCAGTTCTTC. It codes for CASSQAAGGNEQFF.

This clonotype appeared a few times. This may be a read error: a much more frequent sequence differs by one nucleotide. This rearrangement joins TRBV20-1 to TRBJ1-4; TRBD1 aligns across 7 bases. The CDR3 consists of 15 residues. CDR1 is DFQATT and CDR2 is SNEGSKA in the germline V gene (reference sequence). This chain's CDR3 is CSTRDPNRGREKLFF. The CDR3 DNA is TGCAGTACTAGAGATCCCAACAGGGGTCGGGAAAAACTGTTTTTT.

This clonotype has only a few counts. The chain has TRBV7-8 and TRBJ1-6; D is unresolved. This CDR3 is built from 15 residues. Germline V CDR1 and CDR2: SGHVS, FQNEAQ. V was pared by 1 base and J by 9 bases, with 13 bases between. CDR3 in amino acids: CASSLVVLSRSPLHF. The CDR3, as DNA: TGTGCCAGCAGCTTAGTGGTCCTTTCCCGTTCACCCCTCCACTTT.

V gene TRBV5-1 combines with J gene TRBJ2-5; D may be TRBD2 (5 bases). The CDR3 is 17 residues long. The ends were cut back, 0 bases at V and 4 bases at J, with 19 bases in the middle. Germline values: CDR1 SGHRS, CDR2 YFSETQ. CDR3 sequence reads: CASSLAFVEVTRETQYF. The CDR3 DNA is TGCGCCAGCAGCTTGGCCTTTGTGGAGGTCACTCGAGAGACCCAGTACTTC.

This chain links TRBV7-8 with TRBJ2-3; perhaps TRBD2 as D (6 bases). The CDR3 runs 15 residues. The V gene's germline CDR1 is SGHVS and CDR2 FQNEAQ. The ends were cut back, 7 bases at V and 5 bases at J, with 19 bases in the middle. CDR3 residues: CASTKGVRGLDTQYF. The CDR3 DNA is TGTGCCAGCACCAAAGGGGTGCGGGGTTTAGATACGCAGTATTTT.

The chain carries TRBV7-2 and TRBJ2-3, with 9 bases fitting TRBD2. This CDR3 is 19 amino acids long. Germline CDR1 and CDR2: SGHTA and FQGNSA. The J segment lost 1 base and the V segment lost 1 base, leaving 12 bases of the junction unmatched. CDR3 bases: TGTGCCAGCAGCTTAGGAAGAAGCGGGGGGTTCTACGGCACAGATACGCAGTATTTT. It specifies CASSLGRSGGFYGTDTQYF.

With regard to this clonotype: Its ends do not fully match the called genes, so a read error is possible. V and J are TRBV7-3 and TRBJ1-4; D is unresolved. The CDR3 runs to 13 residues. Germline V gene sequence: CDR1 SGHTA, CDR2 FQGTGA. CDR3 residues: CASSPGVNGKLFF. The CDR3 DNA is TGTGCCAGCAGCCCCGGGGTCAATGGAAAACTGTTTTTT.

About this clonotype itself: This may be a read error, as it is one base from a much larger clone. The V gene is TRBV15, the J gene TRBJ2-1; the D gene could be TRBD1 or TRBD2 (5 bases each). With the DNA end fitting TRBJ2-7 better, the J assignment may be wrong. The germline gives CDR1 LNHNV, CDR2 YYDKDF (reference sequence). The CDR3 totals 18 residues. The CDR3 DNA follows: TGTGCCACCAGCAGAGATCCGGGGACGAGGGGTTTCTACAATGAGCAGTACTTC. It translates to CATSRDPGTRGFYNEQYF.

Notes on this clonotype: A junction boundary mismatches the germline segment, possibly from a read error. This rearrangement joins TRBV19 to TRBJ1-2; D call uncertain. The CDR3 sequence is 15 residues long. CDR1 is LNHDA, CDR2 SQIVND, per germline (reference sequence). CDR3: CVSSMARRMNYGYTF. The CDR3 nucleotides are TGTGTCAGTAGTATGGCCCGCCGGATGAACTATGGCTACACCTTC.

This clonotype was observed many times. V usage is TRBV7-2 and J usage is TRBJ1-1, with D possibly matching TRBD1 (5 bases). CDR1 and CDR2 (germline): SGHTA, FQGNSA. Trimming removed 4 bases at V and 5 bases at J, with 14 bases between. The CDR3 extends over 14 amino acids. This chain's CDR3 is CASSYRRGGTEAFF. The CDR3, as DNA: TGTGCCAGCAGCTACCGACGGGGGGGAACTGAAGCTTTCTTT.

The rearrangement joins TRBV7-2 to TRBJ2-5; 11 bases agree with TRBD2. The V gene end was trimmed by 7 bases and the J gene end by 8 bases; junction bases not matched to a gene: 9. The CDR3 spans 14 residues. The V gene's germline CDR1 is SGHTA and CDR2 FQGNSA. The CDR3 spells CASTPTSGSVTQYF. CDR3 DNA sequence: TGTGCCAGCACCCCCACTAGCGGGAGTGTAACCCAGTACTTC.

The sample holds a few counts of this clonotype. The chain uses TRBV20-1 and TRBJ1-5; 7 nucleotides match TRBD1. Germline V lookup: CDR1 DFQATT, CDR2 SNEGSKA (reference sequence). This CDR3 has 15 amino acids. The J segment lost 5 bases and the V segment lost 2 bases, leaving 9 bases of the junction unmatched. The CDR3 protein is CSARPPGGKDQPQHF. For the CDR3, the DNA is TGCAGTGCTAGACCTCCAGGGGGTAAGGATCAGCCCCAGCATTTT.

This clonotype was observed a handful of times. A much bigger clone sits one base away, suggesting this may be a read error. The chain employs TRBV5-4 and TRBJ2-5; D is uncertain. The J call may be incorrect, as the DNA end agrees better with TRBJ2-7. Germline-derived CDR1 and CDR2 are SGHNT and YYREEE (reference sequence). The CDR3 is made up of 17 amino acids. This CDR3 is CASSLDRRSVIGCEQYF. Here the CDR3 DNA reads TGTGCCAGCAGCTTGGACCGGAGATCGGTTATTGGGTGCGAGCAGTACTTC.

This clonotype has only a few counts. This chain uses TRBV5-4 with TRBJ2-2; TRBD2 aligns across 9 bases. This CDR3 spans 16 amino acids. Germline-derived CDR1 and CDR2 are SGHNT and YYREEE (reference sequence). Trimming removed 4 bases from V and 5 bases from J; junction bases left unmatched: 9. CDR3 residues: CASSLLAGAVTGELFF. CDR3 in DNA: TGTGCCAGCAGCCTTTTAGCGGGAGCTGTAACCGGGGAGCTGTTTTTT.

V is TRBV2 and J is TRBJ2-2; 7 bases fit TRBD1. The V gene end was trimmed by 4 bases and the J gene end by 5 bases; junction bases not matched to a gene: 7. This CDR3 comprises 15 residues. Germline loops: CDR1 SNHLY, CDR2 FYNNEI. CDR3 DNA sequence: TGTGCCAGCAGTGCCTTACAGGGGTTTACCGGGGAGCTGTTTTTT. It specifies CASSALQGFTGELFF.

The V gene is TRBV6-2 or TRBV6-3, the J gene TRBJ1-5, with D possibly TRBD1 on 6 matching bases. This CDR3 contains 14 residues. Trimming shortened V by 6 bases and J by 3 bases, and 12 bases separated the two germline ends. Germline-derived CDR1 and CDR2 are MNHEY and SVGEGT. CDR3 loop: CASRGGQNNQPQHF. CDR3 sequence (DNA): TGTGCCAGCAGGGGAGGACAGAACAATCAGCCCCAGCATTTT.

This clonotype was detected ten times or more. V and J are TRBV7-2 and TRBJ1-2, with a possible D match to TRBD1 (6 bases). Germline V gene lookup returns CDR1 SGHTA and CDR2 FQGNSA. This CDR3 region has 21 residues. V lost 0 bases to trimming and J lost 4 bases, with 30 bases between them. CDR3 sequence reads: CASSLAPPAQGSVQMGYGYTF. For the CDR3, the DNA is TGTGCCAGCAGCTTAGCCCCCCCCGCGCAGGGGTCTGTACAGATGGGCTATGGCTACACCTTC.

This clonotype was seen ten or more times. The rearrangement joins TRBV7-2 to TRBJ2-5, with 11 positions matching TRBD2. The CDR3 length is 16 residues. CDR1 is SGHTA, CDR2 FQGNSA, per germline. Trimming took 5 bases from V and 5 from J; bases not matched to a gene: 10. The CDR3 DNA reads as TGTGCCAGCAGCCGTATACGACTAGCGGGGATGGAGACCCAGTACTTC. Translation: CASSRIRLAGMETQYF.

Details on this clonotype: A much bigger clone sits one base away, suggesting this may be a read error. The CDR3 loop reads CASSLRASLETQYF. The CDR3 DNA is TGTGCCAGCAGCTTAAGGGCTAGCTTGGAGACCCAGTACTTC. The chain uses TRBV5-8 and TRBJ2-5, with D possibly being TRBD2 (5 bases). Germline CDR1 SGHTS, CDR2 YDEGEE. The V gene lost 2 bases and the J gene lost 5 bases, with 13 bases spanning the gap. The CDR3 covers 14 residues.

In this sample, this clonotype turned up a few times. This chain uses TRBV4-1 with TRBJ2-2; TRBD1 is a possible D gene (7 bases). Trimming cost V 6 bases and J 6 bases, with 20 bases left between them. Germline CDR1 reads MGHRA; CDR2 reads YSYEKL. This CDR3 is built from 16 residues. CDR3 coding DNA: TGCGCCAGCAGGGGGGGACCCTACAGGGGATCCGGGGAGCTGTTTTTT. Its translation: CASRGGPYRGSGELFF.

This clonotype occurred once. At one boundary the junction diverges from the germline segment, which might be a read error. The rearrangement uses TRBV20-1 and TRBJ1-2, with a tentative D call TRBD1 (5 bases). This CDR3 is built from 12 residues. Germline-derived CDR1 and CDR2 are DFQATT and SNEGSKA (reference sequence). CDR3 loop: CSARRGDYGYTF. In DNA, the CDR3 is TGCAGTGCTAGACGCGGGGACTATGGGTACACCTTC.